This T cell receptor beta chain was captured by sequencing in a study of CD8+ T cells in alopecia areata. The wider study: Tofacitinib lasted 6 to 18 months, then 6 months off drug. Whole-study findings and limits: Lesional tissue from the scalp (especially in alopecia totalis/universalis) showed higher clonality than normal scalp.

There are 14 residues in the CDR3. Germline V gives CDR1 SGDLS, CDR2 YYNGEE. V lost 5 bases, J lost 0 bases, and 10 bases lay in between. Regarding this clone: Its antigen remains unknown.

Following extraction, RNA underwent reverse transcription to cDNA, which served as the sequencing template. The data were produced by immunoSEQ multiplex PCR, yet TCRdb's version contains in-frame clones alone and is incomplete. The sample shows 80,000 to 100,000 clones, roughly two fifths of them seen only once. This TCR derives from a human donor with alopecia areata. The chain recombines TRBV9 with TRBJ2-3, with D unresolved. The sample was CD4+ T cells sorted from blood. CDR3: CASSFLLSTDTQYF. The CDR3 nucleotides read TGTGCCAGCAGTTTTTTGCTGAGCACAGATACGCAGTATTTT.